The 12 T cell receptor beta chains presented below share a single source sample, sequenced in a study of cytomegalovirus exposure and HLA in healthy donors. 13 Jbeta primers and 60 Vbeta primers were used for the PCR. TCRdb's copy holds only in-frame clones and misses some; the assay was immunoSEQ multiplex PCR. The sample has 100,000 to 150,000 clones; about 83% are singletons. Sequenced material: PBMCs. Every receptor here comes from a man aged 25 to 40 in good health and CMV-seronegative.

The genes are TRBV6-1 and TRBJ2-3, with 13 bases aligning to TRBD2. CDR1 and CDR2 (germline): MNHNS, SASEGT. Losses at the gene ends were 1 base for V and 0 bases for J; bases not matched to a gene: 7. The CDR3 contains 19 residues. The CDR3 here is CASSEELAGGPLSTDTQYF. The DNA for the CDR3 is TGTGCCAGCAGTGAAGAACTAGCGGGAGGGCCCTTAAGCACAGATACGCAGTATTTT.

The chain is built from TRBV4-3 and TRBJ1-5; 9 nucleotides agree with TRBD1. The CDR3 is made up of 16 amino acids. CDR1 and CDR2 (germline): LGHNA, YSLEER. After removal of 1 base from V and 6 bases from J, the junction contained 7 bases not matched to a gene. CDR3 amino acids: CASSQGTGAPGQPQHF. CDR3 DNA sequence: TGCGCCAGCAGCCAAGGGACAGGGGCCCCGGGTCAGCCCCAGCATTTT.

V and J are TRBV18 and TRBJ2-6, with TRBD2 as a possible D gene (6 bases). With 6 bases removed from V and 1 base from J, the gap between germline ends came to 16 bases. In germline, CDR1 is KGHSH, CDR2 LQKENI. The CDR3 has 17 residues. CDR3 nucleotides: TGTGCCAGCTCGGAGGACATCGGGGGATCTGGGGCCAACGTCCTGACTTTC. As protein: CASSEDIGGSGANVLTF.

The V call is TRBV7-9, the J call TRBJ1-4, with a possible D match to TRBD1 (6 bases). Germline V gene sequence: CDR1 SEHNR, CDR2 FQNEAQ (reference sequence). The CDR3 totals 15 residues. V was trimmed by 6 bases and J by 2 bases, leaving 13 bases between them. CDR3 sequence: CASRLGAGTNEKLFF. Here the CDR3 DNA reads TGTGCCAGCAGGTTGGGGGCAGGTACTAATGAAAAACTGTTTTTT.

The chain employs TRBV30 and TRBJ1-4, with D unclear. From germline, CDR1 is GTSNPN and CDR2 SVGIG (reference sequence). V dropped 1 base and J dropped 6 bases, with 6 bases sitting between them. The CDR3 covers 12 residues. CDR3 coding DNA: TGTGCCTGGAGTGACCCGGATGAAAAACTGTTTTTT. This translates into CAWSDPDEKLFF. Together with reference TRBV30 and TRBJ1-4, the CDR3 gives the full variable domain: SQTIHQWPATLVQPVGSPLSLECTVEGTSNPNLYWYRQAAGRGLQLLFYSVGIGQISSEVPQNLSASRPQDRQFILSSKKLLLSDSGFYLCAWSDPDEKLFFGSGTQLSVL.

This clone was seen once. This chain links TRBV5-1 with TRBJ1-1; no clear D gene. Between the trimmed V and J ends, which lost 3 bases and 1 base, there was a span of 10 bases. There are 14 residues in the CDR3. From germline, CDR1 is SGHRS and CDR2 YFSETQ. CDR3 sequence (DNA): TGCGCCAGCAGCTCTAATTACGAGAACACTGAAGCTTTCTTT. Amino acids: CASSSNYENTEAFF.

This chain uses TRBV5-4 with TRBJ2-7; 8 nucleotides agree with TRBD1. The CDR3 is 16 amino acids. The V gene's germline CDR1 is SGHNT and CDR2 YYREEE (reference sequence). Trimming cost V 5 bases and J 2 bases; bases outside gene matches: 12. The CDR3 protein is CASSTLRNRGAYEQYF. The CDR3 nucleotides are TGTGCCAGCAGTACCTTGCGGAACAGGGGGGCCTACGAGCAGTACTTC.

The V call is TRBV19, the J call TRBJ2-7; D is uncertain. This CDR3 contains 15 residues. The germline V and J ends were trimmed by 8 bases and 0 bases, with 17 bases remaining between them. Germline CDR1 reads LNHDA; CDR2 reads SQIVND (reference sequence). CDR3 protein: CASAQLTGNSYEQYF. The CDR3, as DNA: TGTGCCAGTGCCCAACTTACGGGTAACTCCTACGAGCAGTACTTC.

V is TRBV5-1 and J is TRBJ2-1; 14 bases align to TRBD2. V was clipped by 6 bases and J by 7 bases; unmatched bases: 3. The germline V gene has CDR1 SGHRS and CDR2 YFSETQ. This CDR3 spans 14 amino acids. CDR3 DNA: TGCGCCAGCAAGGGACTAGCGGGAGCTAATGAGCAGTTCTTC. It translates to CASKGLAGANEQFF.

The chain has TRBV18 and TRBJ1-1; tentatively, D is TRBD1 (5 bases). The CDR3 is made up of 13 amino acids. Looked up from germline, CDR1 is KGHSH and CDR2 is LQKENI. V was trimmed by 2 bases and J by 1 base, leaving 5 bases between them. CDR3: CASSPRGNTEAFF. In nucleotides, the CDR3 is TGTGCCAGCTCACCAAGGGGGAACACTGAAGCTTTCTTT.

J is TRBJ2-3 and V is TRBV27, with 9 positions matching TRBD1. V gave up 6 bases and J gave up 5 bases; unmatched junction bases: 9. This CDR3 contains 15 residues. CDR1 is MNHEY, CDR2 SMNVEV, per germline (reference sequence). The CDR3: CASREPGQGLDTQYF. CDR3 DNA: TGTGCCAGCAGGGAACCGGGACAGGGACTAGATACGCAGTATTTT.

V gene TRBV28 combines with J gene TRBJ2-2, with D perhaps matching TRBD1 (6 bases). V lost 6 bases, J lost 1 base, and 12 bases lay in between. There are 15 residues in the CDR3. The V gene's germline CDR1 is MDHEN and CDR2 SYDVKM. The CDR3 bases are TGTGCCAGCAGACCGGGACATAGGAACACCGGGGAGCTGTTTTTT. Its protein product is CASRPGHRNTGELFF.